Detailed here is one T cell receptor (beta chain). Ages ranged from about 18 to 89 years, with residence in approximately 23 US areas. Researchers sorted participants into cohorts using their self-reported clinical history. The study counted Cohort 3 donors as recovered given two negative PCRs, clearance, or symptom resolution. Per the study methods: Amplification of reference gene primers provided the estimated nucleated cell counts. The protocol was immunoSEQ multiplex PCR, while the TCRdb copy is restricted to in-frame clones and leaves out a portion. The V and J calls and clone size come from that table; D and trimming were worked out from the DNA. The sample shows about 220,000 clones, about 80% of them seen only once. This entry comes from a study of blood T cell repertoires in COVID-19. The source of this sequence is a middle-aged man who had recovered from COVID-19. Sequenced input: PBMCs or T cells enriched from blood (not recorded which).

CDR3 residues: CASSSGQGPGELFF. In DNA, the CDR3 is TGTGCCAGCAGCTCGGGACAGGGGCCCGGGGAGCTGTTTTTT. This chain connects TRBV7-3 to TRBJ2-2, with TRBD1 matching over 10 bases. CDR3 length equals 14 residues. With V trimmed by 4 bases and J by 6 bases, 2 bases remained unmatched. The V gene's germline CDR1 is SGHTA and CDR2 FQGTGA.